This T cell receptor (beta chain) was captured by sequencing in a study of blood T cell repertoires in COVID-19. In the study overall: Both acute and convalescent COVID-19 samples were obtained from the United States, Italy and Spain. From T cells, B-cell-depleted T cells, or PBMCs came the material, which was cDNA or gDNA.

In the original processing: By means of reference gene primer amplification, nucleated cell counts were estimated. Sequencing was performed with immunoSEQ multiplex PCR; in TCRdb, only in-frame clones are kept and a portion is missing. The V and J calls and clone size are taken from that table; D and trimming were inferred from the DNA. Among 250,000 to 300,000 clones listed, approximately 93% were seen once. CDR3 length: 16 residues. V shed 4 bases, J shed 4 bases, and the junction held 11 bases outside the gene matches. Germline CDR1 SGHRS, CDR2 YFSETQ. Seattle patients were enrolled during active infection and followed longitudinally.

V and J are TRBV5-1 and TRBJ2-1, with 7 bases that match TRBD2. The sample comprised peripheral blood. This sequence was found in a woman in her 30s with COVID-19, enrolled during active disease. CDR3 loop: CASSGGKGEGYNEQFF. The CDR3, as DNA: TGCGCCAGCAGCGGGGGGAAAGGGGAGGGTTACAATGAGCAGTTCTTC.